The 18 T cell receptor beta chains given below trace back to one sample, sequenced in a study of shared clonotypes between healthy human individuals (dated by TCRdb to 2020 to 2022). Libraries came from the immunoSEQ multiplex PCR assay. In its TCRdb copy, this immuneACCESS table keeps in-frame sequences only and misses some clones. Where compared with another copy, unresolved V genes explain less than half of these, and the others have no known cause. This sample lists 500,000 to 550,000 clones; 90% to 97% were detected once. About 0.06% of the sample comes from the top ten. The source material was naive CD4+ T cells sorted from blood. In the paper's terms, the cell subset or site label means: CD45RA+ positively selected. The receptors were sampled from a woman aged 25 to 45 in good health.

The chain joins TRBV25-1 to TRBJ2-7, with a tentative D call TRBD1 (6 bases). Per the germline V gene, CDR1 is MGHDK and CDR2 is SYGVNS. Between the trimmed V and J ends, which lost 6 bases and 3 bases, there was a span of 18 bases. The CDR3 length is 15 residues. In DNA form, the CDR3 reads TGTGCCAGCAGAGAGGGGAAGGGGGTATTCTACGAGCAGTACTTC. It codes for CASREGKGVFYEQYF.

The rearrangement joins TRBV7-2 to TRBJ2-7, with D perhaps given as TRBD1 or TRBD2 (5 bases each). Germline assignment: CDR1 SGHTA and CDR2 FQGNSA. The CDR3 spans 14 residues. The V gene lost 5 bases and the J gene lost 3 bases, with 14 bases spanning the gap. The CDR3 nucleotides read TGTGCCAGCAGCAATTCCGGGACCCGCTACGAGCAGTACTTC. Translating gives CASSNSGTRYEQYF.

This clone was recorded once. This chain uses TRBV6-1 with TRBJ2-7, with TRBD2 matching 13 bases. The ends lost 4 bases at V and 5 bases at J; junction bases unmatched: 8. Germline V gene data show CDR1 as MNHNS and CDR2 as SASEGT. This CDR3 has 16 amino acids. CDR3 DNA sequence: TGTGCCAGCAGTGCGAGGACTAGCGGGAGTCTAAACGAGCAGTACTTC. This sequence encodes CASSARTSGSLNEQYF.

This chain connects TRBV11-1 to TRBJ1-5; no definite D call. The CDR3 sequence is 13 residues long. V was clipped by 5 bases and J by 3 bases, with 8 bases between them. Germline lookup yields CDR1 SGHAT and CDR2 FQDESV (reference sequence). The CDR3 DNA reads as TGTGCCAGCAGCCCTGACTCCAATCAGCCCCAGCATTTT. It specifies CASSPDSNQPQHF.

The rearrangement uses TRBV28 and TRBJ2-2; D is possibly TRBD1 (6 bases). Trimming stripped 5 bases from V and 5 bases from J, with 12 bases between. The germline V gene encodes CDR1 MDHEN and CDR2 SYDVKM. The CDR3 has 14 amino acids. CDR3 in DNA: TGTGCCAGCAGTCCGCATACAGGGACCGGGGAGCTGTTTTTT. Translation gives CASSPHTGTGELFF.

The chain is built from TRBV7-9 and TRBJ1-1, with 10 bases lining up with TRBD1. The germline gives CDR1 SEHNR, CDR2 FQNEAQ (reference sequence). The CDR3 consists of 17 residues. With V trimmed by 2 bases and J by 0 bases, 6 bases remained unmatched. CDR3 protein: CASSLTFGTGVNTEAFF. In DNA, the CDR3 is TGTGCCAGCAGCTTAACCTTTGGGACAGGGGTGAACACTGAAGCTTTCTTT.

The chain couples TRBV5-1 to TRBJ2-7, with 9 bases aligning to TRBD1. This CDR3 is built from 12 residues. CDR1 is SGHRS, CDR2 YFSETQ, per germline. The V gene end was trimmed by 0 bases and the J gene end by 10 bases; junction bases not matched to a gene: 2. The CDR3 DNA reads TGCGCCAGCAGCTTGGGGACAGGGGATCAGTACTTC. Translating gives CASSLGTGDQYF. Together with reference TRBV5-1 and TRBJ2-7, the CDR3 gives the full variable domain: KAGVTQTPRYLIKTRGQQVTLSCSPISGHRSVSWYQQTPGQGLQFLFEYFSETQRNKGNFPGRFSGRQFSNSRSEMNVSTLELGDSALYLCASSLGTGDQYFGPGTRLTVT.

The rearrangement links TRBV19 to TRBJ1-4, with a tentative D call TRBD1 (5 bases). Germline CDR1 reads LNHDA; CDR2 reads SQIVND (reference sequence). V gave up 5 bases and J gave up 3 bases, with 10 bases separating them. The length of the CDR3 is 14 residues. The CDR3 is CASSPGLANEKLFF. CDR3 in DNA: TGTGCCAGTAGTCCGGGACTGGCTAATGAAAAACTGTTTTTT.

The chain joins TRBV18 to TRBJ2-5; D unresolved. V gave up 1 base and J gave up 3 bases, with 6 bases separating them. Germline V lookup: CDR1 KGHSH, CDR2 LQKENI. The length of the CDR3 is 13 residues. The CDR3 here is CASSPQVEETQYF. CDR3 nucleotide sequence: TGTGCCAGCTCACCACAGGTAGAAGAGACCCAGTACTTC. Looking up the rest from reference TRBV18 and TRBJ2-5 gives the full variable domain: NAGVMQNPRHLVRRRGQEARLRCSPMKGHSHVYWYRQLPEEGLKFMVYLQKENIIDESGMPKERFSAEFPKEGPSILRIQQVVRGDSAAYFCASSPQVEETQYFGPGTRLLVL.

This chain connects TRBV18 to TRBJ1-1; 8 bases fit TRBD1. With V trimmed by 1 base and J by 2 bases, 3 bases remained unmatched. The CDR3 spans 15 residues. CDR1 is KGHSH and CDR2 is LQKENI in the germline V gene. CDR3 nucleotides: TGTGCCAGCTCACCACAAGACAGGGGAAACACTGAAGCTTTCTTT. Protein: CASSPQDRGNTEAFF.

The chain is built from TRBV13 and TRBJ2-1, with a possible D match to TRBD2 (8 bases). V shed 8 bases and J shed 10 bases, with 27 bases lying between them. The germline gives CDR1 PRHDT, CDR2 FYEKMQ (reference sequence). The CDR3 contains 16 residues. The CDR3 reads CASREGGGTEGSEQFF. CDR3 sequence (DNA): TGTGCCAGCCGGGAGGGTGGCGGGACAGAAGGGTCGGAGCAGTTCTTC.

This chain joins TRBV21-1 and TRBJ1-2. TRBV21-1 is given as a pseudogene. The CDR3 runs 15 residues. CDR3 sequence: CASRQRYRKTYGYTF. CDR3 sequence (DNA): TGTGCCAGCAGACAGCGCTACAGAAAGACCTATGGCTACACCTTC.

The genes are TRBV4-1 and TRBJ2-1; TRBD2 aligns across 7 bases. Germline values: CDR1 MGHRA, CDR2 YSYEKL. V trimming: 5 bases; J trimming: 8 bases; junction bases outside the gene matches: 12. This CDR3 spans 15 amino acids. The CDR3 is CASSLLGLDLHEQFF. CDR3 in DNA: TGCGCCAGCAGCTTACTTGGACTAGACCTCCATGAGCAGTTCTTC.

This chain uses TRBV5-1 with TRBJ1-5; D gene uncertain. The CDR3 is 15 residues long. V lost 1 base, J lost 0 bases, and 8 bases lay in between. Germline V gene data show CDR1 as SGHRS and CDR2 as YFSETQ. The CDR3 nucleotides are TGCGCCAGCAGCTTGACGGCTGATAGCAATCAGCCCCAGCATTTT. Its protein product is CASSLTADSNQPQHF.

The chain recombines TRBV6-5 with TRBJ2-3; 8 bases line up with TRBD1. Germline trimming cut 8 bases from V and 1 base from J; bases unmatched to any gene: 5. In germline, CDR1 is MNHEY, CDR2 SVGAGI. The CDR3 is 14 residues long. The DNA for the CDR3 is TGTGCCAGCGGGCCGGGACAGGGCACAGATACGCAGTATTTT. It translates to CASGPGQGTDTQYF.

This chain joins TRBV19 and TRBJ2-7; a weak D match, TRBD2 (5 bases). This CDR3 contains 14 residues. Germline V CDR1 and CDR2: LNHDA, SQIVND (reference sequence). V shed 4 bases and J shed 0 bases, with 10 bases lying between them. The CDR3 DNA is TGTGCCAGTAGTACTCGCGGGCACTCCTACGAGCAGTACTTC. Translating it yields CASSTRGHSYEQYF.

The chain uses TRBV11-2 and TRBJ2-3; 7 nucleotides line up with TRBD2. The CDR3 covers 15 residues. The J segment lost 4 bases and the V segment lost 6 bases, leaving 10 bases of the junction unmatched. Germline V lookup: CDR1 SGHAT, CDR2 FQNNGV. CDR3 loop: CASRGTGGGPDTQYF. CDR3 sequence (DNA): TGTGCCAGCAGAGGTACGGGAGGAGGGCCAGATACGCAGTATTTT.

The chain joins TRBV5-1 to TRBJ2-5; the match to TRBD1 covers 7 bases. Trimming took 5 bases from V and 3 from J; bases not matched to a gene: 4. Germline V gene sequence: CDR1 SGHRS, CDR2 YFSETQ. CDR3 length equals 13 residues. The CDR3 sequence: CASSFGTEETQYF. CDR3 DNA: TGCGCCAGCAGTTTCGGGACAGAAGAGACCCAGTACTTC.